The present entry profiles one TCR delta chain with its context. The TCRdb record carries a much larger clone's protein, which differs from this DNA's translation at residue 16; a read error is the likely cause, and the protein listed here is the DNA translation. Trimming cost V 3 bases and J 1 base; bases outside gene matches: 26. The CDR3 is 22 residues long. Germline assignment: CDR1 GEAIGNYY and CDR2 EKD. TCRdb re-called the RT-PCR reads via CATT. Of 1,300 or so delta-chain clones listed, 4.5% to 5% are singletons. This sample stems from a study of gamma-delta T cells after stem cell transplantation.

Sequencing was performed on gamma-delta T cells. The sequence derives from a human donor. It is not recorded whose cells these are; they may come from a transplant donor. The genes are TRDV2 and TRDJ1; 9 bases agree with TRDD3. CDR3 loop: CACDPLGDGGGYLRGCTDKLIF. CDR3 DNA sequence: TGTGCCTGTGACCCGCTCGGGGACGGAGGGGGATACCTGAGGGGGTGCACCGATAAACTCATCTTT.